A single sample is the source of the 29 T cell receptor beta chains below, sequenced in a study of CD8 T cells in ankylosing spondylitis. Each CDR3 protein gets one entry after TCRdb re-called the 5' RACE reads with MiXCR. The sample has 300,000 to 350,000 distinct CDR3 sequences; 14% to 15% are singletons. The sample comprised blood, either unsorted or a sorted T cell fraction (not recorded which). These receptor sequences come from a male donor with ankylosing spondylitis or in good health (not recorded which).

In its sample, this clonotype was seen a few times. The genes are TRBV7-2 and TRBJ1-1; a weak D match, TRBD1 (5 bases). The CDR3 loop spans 12 amino acids. Germline CDR1 SGHTA, CDR2 FQGNSA. With 6 bases removed from V and 11 bases from J, the gap between germline ends came to 16 bases. The CDR3 nucleotides read TGTGCCAGCAGTCCAGTGGGGGGAGGTGCTTTCTTT. Amino acids: CASSPVGGGAFF.

The chain is built from TRBV13 and TRBJ2-7; 9 nucleotides align to TRBD1. Germline values: CDR1 PRHDT, CDR2 FYEKMQ (reference sequence). The CDR3 length is 14 residues. Trimming removed 2 bases from V and 6 bases from J; junction bases left unmatched: 5. The CDR3 nucleotides are TGTGCCAGCAGCTTACAACAGGGGGCGGGCGAGCAGTACTTC. As protein: CASSLQQGAGEQYF.

This clonotype was observed a handful of times. This chain uses TRBV27 with TRBJ1-2; D possibly corresponds to TRBD1 (5 bases). V lost 3 bases to trimming and J lost 8 bases, with 16 bases between them. Germline V gene sequence: CDR1 MNHEY, CDR2 SMNVEV (reference sequence). The CDR3 loop spans 14 amino acids. CDR3 nucleotide sequence: TGTGCCAGCAGTTTGGAGGGACGCCGGGGAGGCTACACCTTC. Its translation is CASSLEGRRGGYTF.

J is TRBJ2-7 and V is TRBV4-1; D possibly matches TRBD1 or TRBD2 (5 bases each). This CDR3 is built from 16 residues. V was cut by 4 bases and J by 6 bases, with 22 bases left in between. Germline V gene lookup returns CDR1 MGHRA and CDR2 YSYEKL. The CDR3 DNA sequence: TGCGCCAGCAGCCTAGACCCTACTTCAGGGAGTCTCGAGCAGTACTTC. Translation gives CASSLDPTSGSLEQYF.

This clonotype was found a few times. This chain links TRBV6-2 or TRBV6-3 with TRBJ2-2; D is undetermined. The V end lost 4 bases, the J end lost 5 bases, and 5 bases lay between the germline ends. Germline V lookup: CDR1 MNHEY, CDR2 SVGEGT. The CDR3 consists of 12 residues. CDR3 loop: CASSSETGELFF. The CDR3 coding sequence is TGTGCCAGCAGTTCCGAAACCGGGGAGCTGTTTTTT.

This clonotype showed up many times. This sequence joins TRBV5-1 and TRBJ1-1; D is perhaps TRBD1 (6 bases). Germline CDR1 is SGHRS and CDR2 is YFSETQ. The V end lost 3 bases, the J end lost 2 bases, and 8 bases lay between the germline ends. The CDR3 sequence is 13 residues long. The CDR3 DNA reads as TGCGCCAGCAGCTGGGGGGCAAACACTGAAGCTTTCTTT. It codes for CASSWGANTEAFF.

This rearrangement joins TRBV10-1 to TRBJ1-5, with D unresolved. V lost 11 bases to trimming and J lost 0 bases, with 11 bases between them. CDR3 length equals 13 residues. Germline CDR1 is WNHNN and CDR2 is SYGVQD (reference sequence). The CDR3 DNA reads as TGCGCCGTTGGATGGTGTAGCAATCAGCCCCAGCATTTT. Its protein product is CAVGWCSNQPQHF.

This chain joins TRBV7-9 and TRBJ1-6, with D unresolved. Trimming left V 8 bases short and J 7 bases short, with 15 bases between. The CDR3 is made up of 14 amino acids. Germline V gives CDR1 SEHNR, CDR2 FQNEAQ (reference sequence). Here the CDR3 DNA reads TGTGCCAGCCGGGCCGGGTCTCAGAATTCACCCCTCCACTTT. This sequence encodes CASRAGSQNSPLHF.

In this sample, this clonotype turned up a few times. The rearrangement joins TRBV12-3 or TRBV12-4 to TRBJ1-1; D is possibly TRBD1 (5 bases). This CDR3 contains 15 residues. V lost 4 bases and J lost 3, with 15 bases in between. Here the CDR3 DNA reads TGTGCCAGCAGTTCCGGGGGAACCATGCACACTGAAGCTTTCTTT. Its translation is CASSSGGTMHTEAFF.

The CDR3 nucleotides read TGTGCCAGCAGCTTAGTGTCCCAGGAGTACAATGAGCAGTTCTTC. Protein product: CASSLVSQEYNEQFF. This sequence joins TRBV7-2 and TRBJ2-1; D not certain. From germline, CDR1 is SGHTA and CDR2 FQGNSA. The CDR3 is 15 residues long. The V and J ends lost 1 base and 4 bases respectively, with 11 bases between them.

This clonotype was detected only a few times. The chain employs TRBV18 and TRBJ2-5; 7 bases are shared with TRBD2. This CDR3 has 14 amino acids. Trimming at V came to 7 bases and at J to 1 base, leaving 6 bases not matched to a gene. Germline loops: CDR1 KGHSH, CDR2 LQKENI. CDR3 sequence (DNA): TGTGCCAGCTTCGAGCGGGGCTTCCAAGAGACCCAGTACTTC. Its protein is CASFERGFQETQYF. Combining the CDR3 with reference TRBV18 and TRBJ2-5 gives the whole variable domain NAGVMQNPRHLVRRRGQEARLRCSPMKGHSHVYWYRQLPEEGLKFMVYLQKENIIDESGMPKERFSAEFPKEGPSILRIQQVVRGDSAAYFCASFERGFQETQYFGPGTRLLVL.

V gene TRBV5-1 combines with J gene TRBJ1-6, with D perhaps TRBD1 (5 bases). The CDR3 totals 13 residues. Trimming took off 7 bases at V and 14 bases at J, with 19 bases between the two ends. Germline CDR1 reads SGHRS; CDR2 reads YFSETQ. The CDR3 nucleotides are TGCGCCAGCGGATACAGGACTGGGGGGACCCTCCACTTT. Translating gives CASGYRTGGTLHF.

The chain recombines TRBV7-9 with TRBJ2-7; TRBD2 matches at 8 bases. Germline loops: CDR1 SEHNR, CDR2 FQNEAQ (reference sequence). The CDR3 runs 14 residues. V was clipped by 6 bases and J by 0 bases; unmatched bases: 4. CDR3 nucleotides: TGTGCCAGCAGGACCGGGACTAGCTCCTACGAGCAGTACTTC. It translates to CASRTGTSSYEQYF.

This clonotype turned up a few times. This sequence joins TRBV5-1 and TRBJ1-1; 7 bases are shared with TRBD1. The CDR3 has 15 residues. Losses at the gene ends were 4 bases for V and 0 bases for J; bases not matched to a gene: 6. The V gene's germline CDR1 is SGHRS and CDR2 YFSETQ. The DNA for the CDR3 is TGCGCCAGCAGCACCTTGGGACAGATGAACACTGAAGCTTTCTTT. Its translation is CASSTLGQMNTEAFF.

This clonotype has only a few counts. The genes are TRBV7-2 and TRBJ2-1; TRBD2 agrees at 8 bases. Trimming took 8 bases from V and 2 from J; bases not matched to a gene: 5. The CDR3 loop spans 14 amino acids. Germline CDR1 SGHTA, CDR2 FQGNSA. CDR3 amino acids: CASATSGPYNEQFF. The CDR3 DNA is TGTGCCAGCGCTACTAGCGGACCCTACAATGAGCAGTTCTTC.

The J gene is TRBJ1-1, the V gene TRBV4-1; D remains ambiguous. The CDR3 sequence is 16 residues long. The ends were cut back, 0 bases at V and 6 bases at J, with 17 bases in the middle. The germline CDR1 and CDR2 sequences are MGHRA and YSYEKL. CDR3 in DNA: TGCGCCAGCAGCCAAGATCTAGCTCTCCGGCACGCTGAAGCTTTCTTT. This encodes CASSQDLALRHAEAFF.

J is TRBJ2-5 and V is TRBV7-2; D is possibly TRBD2 (5 bases). The V end was cut by 5 bases, the J end by 3 bases, with 7 bases between. The CDR3 is made up of 12 amino acids. CDR1 and CDR2 (germline): SGHTA, FQGNSA. The CDR3 is CASSKTKETQYF. In DNA form, the CDR3 reads TGTGCCAGCAGCAAGACTAAAGAGACCCAGTACTTC.

This clonotype has ten or more counts. V gene TRBV4-1 combines with J gene TRBJ1-1; D remains unclear. This CDR3 has 16 residues. V was trimmed by 3 bases and J by 1 base, leaving 15 bases between them. Germline loops: CDR1 MGHRA, CDR2 YSYEKL. For the CDR3, the DNA is TGCGCCAGCAGCCATTCTCGAGGACGGGCGAACACTGAAGCTTTCTTT. It translates to CASSHSRGRANTEAFF.

CDR3 protein: CASSPRGDRVTNEQFF. Here the CDR3 DNA reads TGTGCCAGCAGCCCCCGCGGCGACAGGGTGACTAATGAGCAGTTCTTC. This sequence joins TRBV12-3 or TRBV12-4 and TRBJ2-1; 7 nucleotides line up with TRBD1. This CDR3 comprises 16 residues. Losses at the gene ends were 6 bases for V and 7 bases for J; bases not matched to a gene: 15.

This chain joins TRBV10-1 and TRBJ1-1; D remains ambiguous. There are 13 residues in the CDR3. V lost 6 bases and J 1 base, leaving 9 bases between the germline ends. Germline V gene sequence: CDR1 WNHNN, CDR2 SYGVQD (reference sequence). CDR3 sequence (DNA): TGCGCCAGCAGGAGCAGAGAGAACACTGAAGCTTTCTTT. Encoded protein: CASRSRENTEAFF.

This clonotype has only a few counts. The chain has TRBV20-1 and TRBJ1-4, with D possibly TRBD1 on 6 matching bases. The V gene's germline CDR1 is DFQATT and CDR2 SNEGSKA (reference sequence). CDR3 length: 13 residues. Trimming took 3 bases from V and 3 from J, leaving 8 bases between them. The CDR3 loop is CSARDSPNEKLFF. The CDR3 nucleotides read TGCAGTGCTAGGGACAGCCCTAATGAAAAACTGTTTTTT.

The chain carries TRBV11-2 and TRBJ1-4; 7 bases are a match to TRBD1. Germline values: CDR1 SGHAT, CDR2 FQNNGV. The length of the CDR3 is 14 residues. Unmatched junction bases numbered 2, after V lost 4 bases and J lost 3 bases. CDR3 in amino acids: CASSSGQPNEKLFF. CDR3 in DNA: TGTGCCAGCAGCTCGGGACAGCCTAATGAAAAACTGTTTTTT.

This clonotype was seen only a few times. The rearrangement joins TRBV27 to TRBJ1-6, with 10 bases matching TRBD1. CDR1 and CDR2 (germline): MNHEY, SMNVEV (reference sequence). J gave up 10 bases and V 1 base, and 10 bases lay outside the gene matches. The CDR3 sequence is 17 residues long. CDR3 nucleotide sequence: TGTGCCAGCAGTTTATTCTCGGGGACAGGGGCCGGCTCACCCCTCCACTTT. Amino acid sequence: CASSLFSGTGAGSPLHF.

The chain uses TRBV6-1 and TRBJ1-1, with D perhaps matching TRBD1 (5 bases). Trimming took 6 bases from V and 2 from J, leaving 13 bases between them. The CDR3 sequence is 14 residues long. CDR1 MNHNS and CDR2 SASEGT come from the germline V gene. CDR3 sequence (DNA): TGTGCCAGCAGCTCGGGACCCGGAAACACTGAAGCTTTCTTT. This encodes CASSSGPGNTEAFF.

This clonotype has more than one count but fewer than ten. The rearrangement uses TRBV20-1 and TRBJ2-3; D may be TRBD1 or TRBD2 (5 bases each). CDR1 and CDR2 (germline): DFQATT, SNEGSKA (reference sequence). V lost 1 base to trimming and J lost 2 bases, with 10 bases between them. The CDR3 has 14 amino acids. CDR3 residues: CSARAGRSTDTQYF. Here the CDR3 DNA reads TGCAGTGCTAGAGCGGGGCGGTCCACAGATACGCAGTATTTT.

This chain joins TRBV7-2 and TRBJ2-7; D possibly corresponds to TRBD1 (6 bases). The germline V gene encodes CDR1 SGHTA and CDR2 FQGNSA. This CDR3 has 13 residues. V gave up 5 bases and J gave up 3 bases, with 11 bases separating them. CDR3 nucleotide sequence: TGTGCCAGCAGCCTCCGGGACAACTACGAGCAGTACTTC. It translates to CASSLRDNYEQYF.

The rearrangement joins TRBV5-1 to TRBJ2-2; D may correspond to TRBD1 or TRBD2 (5 bases each). Per germline, CDR1 SGHRS and CDR2 YFSETQ. The CDR3 loop spans 16 amino acids. Deletions cut 0 bases from V and 5 bases from J, with 14 bases between. DNA of the CDR3: TGCGCCAGCAGCTTGGACCCGGGGACCAATACCGGGGAGCTGTTTTTT. Translation: CASSLDPGTNTGELFF.

This clonotype occurred a few times. The chain combines TRBV7-2 with TRBJ1-1; D is perhaps TRBD1 (6 bases). The CDR3 runs 14 residues. Germline assignment: CDR1 SGHTA and CDR2 FQGNSA. The germline V and J ends were trimmed by 5 bases and 4 bases, with 14 bases remaining between them. The CDR3 DNA reads TGTGCCAGCAGCACCCGTGGGGGGGCCACTGAAGCTTTCTTT. Translated, it gives CASSTRGGATEAFF.

V gene TRBV20-1 combines with J gene TRBJ2-3; 8 nucleotides line up with TRBD2. The CDR3 spans 17 residues. Germline trimming cut 2 bases from V and 5 bases from J; bases unmatched to any gene: 15. Germline V gene lookup returns CDR1 DFQATT and CDR2 SNEGSKA (reference sequence). The CDR3 DNA reads TGCAGTGCTAGATTTATCCTGACTAGCGAGGTCCAAGATACGCAGTATTTT. This translates into CSARFILTSEVQDTQYF.